Each of the 19 T cell receptor beta chains below was sequenced from the same sample in a study of shared clonotypes between healthy human individuals. Assay used: immunoSEQ multiplex PCR; TCRdb lists only in-frame clones, some missing. The sample lists about 380,000 clones, approximately 97% seen once, with around 0.29% in the top ten. The sequencing input was memory CD8+ T cells sorted from blood. The sample's subset: CD45RO+ cells pooled with CCR7-negative TemRA cells. Source of these receptors: a man aged 30-40 years in good health.

The V call is TRBV29-1, the J call TRBJ2-5, with D possibly being TRBD2 (6 bases). Germline V gene data show CDR1 as SQVTM and CDR2 as ANQGSEA. This CDR3 is 14 amino acids long. V gave up 8 bases and J gave up 5 bases, with 21 bases separating them. CDR3 in amino acids: CSYGWAGPGETQYF. The DNA of the CDR3 is TGCAGCTATGGGTGGGCGGGGCCTGGGGAGACCCAGTACTTC.

V is TRBV28 and J is TRBJ2-7; 8 positions match TRBD2. This CDR3 spans 14 amino acids. CDR1 and CDR2 (germline): MDHEN, SYDVKM. V trimming: 7 bases; J trimming: 3 bases; junction bases outside the gene matches: 8. The CDR3 sequence: CASTTISGIYEQYF. As DNA, the CDR3 is TGTGCCAGCACTACGATTAGCGGGATCTACGAGCAGTACTTC.

V is TRBV5-1 and J is TRBJ2-1, with D perhaps TRBD2 (5 bases). From germline, CDR1 is SGHRS and CDR2 YFSETQ. The V and J ends lost 4 bases and 10 bases respectively, with 12 bases between them. CDR3 size: 12 residues. This CDR3 reads CASSAGRGEQFF. The DNA of the CDR3 is TGCGCCAGCAGCGCCGGTCGAGGGGAGCAGTTCTTC.

This clone has just one count. The CDR3 loop is CASSSGDRPYEQYF. CDR3 DNA sequence: TGCGCCAGCAGCAGCGGGGACCGACCCTACGAGCAGTACTTC. The rearrangement joins TRBV5-1 to TRBJ2-7; TRBD2 matches 7 bases. Germline V gene lookup returns CDR1 SGHRS and CDR2 YFSETQ. This CDR3 has 14 amino acids. The V gene end was trimmed by 4 bases and the J gene end by 2 bases; junction bases not matched to a gene: 6.

The chain carries TRBV28 and TRBJ2-5; no firm D call. The V gene lost 6 bases and the J gene lost 4 bases, with 21 bases spanning the gap. This CDR3 has 16 residues. Germline lookup yields CDR1 MDHEN and CDR2 SYDVKM. CDR3 protein: CASRSLRPATGETQYF. The CDR3 region has the DNA TGTGCCAGCAGGTCCCTAAGACCAGCTACGGGAGAGACCCAGTACTTC.

V usage is TRBV6-6 and J usage is TRBJ1-2; 9 positions agree with TRBD1. Germline trimming cut 2 bases from V and 8 bases from J; bases unmatched to any gene: 0. CDR1 and CDR2 from the germline V gene are MNHNY and SVGAGI (reference sequence). CDR3 length equals 12 residues. The CDR3 here is CASSYTGGGYTF. DNA of the CDR3: TGTGCCAGCAGTTACACAGGGGGCGGCTACACCTTC.

This clone was recorded only once. The chain is built from TRBV27 and TRBJ2-2; D is undetermined. In germline, CDR1 is MNHEY, CDR2 SMNVEV (reference sequence). This CDR3 is built from 15 residues. Deletions cut 5 bases from V and 6 bases from J, with 16 bases between. The CDR3 loop reads CASSLQQQASGELFF. In nucleotides, the CDR3 is TGTGCCAGCAGTCTTCAACAGCAGGCCTCCGGGGAGCTGTTTTTT.

This chain links TRBV19 with TRBJ2-1; TRBD2 matches at 7 bases. Unmatched junction bases numbered 3, after V lost 0 bases and J lost 4 bases. Germline CDR1 and CDR2: LNHDA and SQIVND (reference sequence). The CDR3 runs 15 residues. The CDR3 nucleotides are TGTGCCAGTAGTATAGAACTAGCGAGGTACAATGAGCAGTTCTTC. Its translation is CASSIELARYNEQFF.

The chain recombines TRBV30 with TRBJ2-7, with 11 bases that match TRBD1. In germline, CDR1 is GTSNPN, CDR2 SVGIG (reference sequence). CDR3 size: 15 residues. Trimming cost V 3 bases and J 0 bases; bases outside gene matches: 4. Here the CDR3 DNA reads TGTGCCTGGAGCCCCGGGACAGGGGGCTCCTACGAGCAGTACTTC. This sequence encodes CAWSPGTGGSYEQYF.

This clone was seen only once. The chain couples TRBV28 to TRBJ2-2; 7 nucleotides align to TRBD1. Germline V CDR1 and CDR2: MDHEN, SYDVKM. V dropped 8 bases and J dropped 4; count of bases not matched to a gene: 10. The CDR3 runs to 15 residues. The CDR3 reads CASHNRGPGTGELFF. The CDR3 DNA reads TGTGCCAGCCACAACAGGGGACCGGGCACCGGGGAGCTGTTTTTT.

This chain connects TRBV5-1 to TRBJ2-1; D is possibly TRBD2 (6 bases). This CDR3 comprises 14 residues. Germline lookup yields CDR1 SGHRS and CDR2 YFSETQ. V lost 4 bases and J lost 0, with 8 bases in between. The CDR3: CASSPGDSYNEQFF. Here the CDR3 DNA reads TGCGCCAGCAGCCCGGGAGACTCCTACAATGAGCAGTTCTTC.

The chain employs TRBV30 and TRBJ2-7; 9 positions match TRBD1. The CDR3 consists of 15 residues. Per germline, CDR1 GTSNPN and CDR2 SVGIG (reference sequence). The ends lost 3 bases at V and 9 bases at J; junction bases unmatched: 15. This CDR3 reads CAWSRLDTGGRGQYF. CDR3 DNA: TGTGCCTGGAGCCGTTTAGATACAGGGGGCAGGGGGCAGTACTTC.

The chain is built from TRBV9 and TRBJ2-1, with 8 bases fitting TRBD2. The CDR3 spans 17 residues. CDR1 SGDLS and CDR2 YYNGEE come from the germline V gene. V lost 3 bases to trimming and J lost 6 bases; unmatched junction nucleotides: 14. CDR3: CASSASGRGGGFNEQFF. As DNA, the CDR3 is TGTGCCAGCAGCGCAAGCGGGAGAGGTGGGGGGTTCAATGAGCAGTTCTTC.

This clone was picked up one time. Other DNA sequences in the sample encode the same CDR3. The chain has TRBV27 and TRBJ2-7; D is unresolved. Trimming left V 3 bases short and J 0 bases short, with 9 bases between. The CDR3 has 14 amino acids. Germline values: CDR1 MNHEY, CDR2 SMNVEV (reference sequence). CDR3 residues: CASSLGTGSYEQYF. CDR3 bases: TGTGCCAGCAGTTTGGGCACGGGCTCCTACGAGCAGTACTTC.

This chain connects TRBV9 to TRBJ1-6; maybe TRBD1 (5 bases). This CDR3 comprises 16 residues. The V gene lost 0 bases and the J gene lost 0 bases, with 7 bases spanning the gap. Germline V gives CDR1 SGDLS, CDR2 YYNGEE. CDR3 coding DNA: TGTGCCAGCAGCGTAGAGGGGAGCTCCTATAATTCACCCCTCCACTTT. It is translated as CASSVEGSSYNSPLHF. The whole variable domain, remainder taken from reference TRBV9 and TRBJ1-6, is DSGVTQTPKHLITATGQRVTLRCSPRSGDLSVYWYQQSLDQGLQFLIQYYNGEERAKGNILERFSAQQFPDLHSELNLSSLELGDSALYFCASSVEGSSYNSPLHFGNGTRLTVT.

The V call is TRBV2, the J call TRBJ2-3; 7 nucleotides line up with TRBD1. Germline assignment: CDR1 SNHLY and CDR2 FYNNEI. Germline trimming cut 2 bases from V and 5 bases from J; bases unmatched to any gene: 4. This CDR3 is built from 14 residues. The CDR3 loop reads CASSEKGAKDTQYF. The DNA for the CDR3 is TGTGCCAGCAGTGAAAAGGGGGCGAAAGATACGCAGTATTTT.

CDR3: CASSFWGSTDTQYF. For the CDR3, the DNA is TGTGCCAGCAGCTTCTGGGGGAGCACAGATACGCAGTATTTT. The V call is TRBV7-2, the J call TRBJ2-3; D could derive from TRBD1 or TRBD2 (5 bases each). CDR1 SGHTA and CDR2 FQGNSA come from the germline V gene. Trimming shortened V by 3 bases and J by 0 bases, and 7 bases separated the two germline ends. The CDR3 contains 14 residues.

The chain links TRBV7-9 to TRBJ1-5, with 9 bases fitting TRBD1. The CDR3 has 15 amino acids. Germline CDR1 SEHNR, CDR2 FQNEAQ (reference sequence). V gave up 5 bases and J gave up 4 bases; unmatched junction bases: 6. The chain's CDR3 is CASSPGTGPNQPQHF. The DNA for the CDR3 is TGTGCCAGCAGCCCCGGGACAGGGCCTAATCAGCCCCAGCATTTT. Using reference TRBV7-9 and TRBJ1-5 for the parts outside the CDR3, the full variable domain is DTGVSQNPRHKITKRGQNVTFRCDPISEHNRLYWYRQTLGQGPEFLTYFQNEAQLEKSRLLSDRFSAERPKGSFSTLEIQRTEQGDSAMYLCASSPGTGPNQPQHFGDGTRLSIL.

V is TRBV28 and J is TRBJ2-1, with 12 bases identical to TRBD2. V lost 3 bases, J lost 9 bases, and 12 bases stayed unmatched. The CDR3 covers 17 residues. The V gene's germline CDR1 is MDHEN and CDR2 SYDVKM. In nucleotides, the CDR3 is TGTGCCAGCAGTTTTAACTCACTAGCGGGAGGATTTGGTGAGCAGTTCTTC. This encodes CASSFNSLAGGFGEQFF. Together with reference TRBV28 and TRBJ2-1, the CDR3 gives the full variable domain: DVKVTQSSRYLVKRTGEKVFLECVQDMDHENMFWYRQDPGLGLRLIYFSYDVKMKEKGDIPEGYSVSREKKERFSLILESASTNQTSMYLCASSFNSLAGGFGEQFFGPGTRLTVL.